This TCR beta chain was sequenced in a study of T-cell memory formation after mild COVID-19. Study-wide findings and caveats: Researchers report contracting CD4+ clones mostly in CM and EM, with CD8+ clones in EMRA.

V shed 1 base and J shed 0 bases, with 10 bases lying between them. In germline, CDR1 is SEHNR, CDR2 FQNEAQ (reference sequence). The CDR3 length is 16 residues. With regard to this clonotype: The antigen remains unidentified.

TCRdb called the 5' RACE reads again in MiXCR, with one record for every CDR3 protein. Counted here are approximately 150,000 distinct CDR3 sequences, approximately 14% occurring once; the ten biggest clones make up approximately 14%. Sequenced: PBMCs or a T cell subset sorted from them (not recorded which). The receptor's source is an adult woman who had mild COVID-19 (a few samples of this study predate the infection). Cell type and time point are not known. This chain joins TRBV7-9 and TRBJ2-1; D may correspond to TRBD1 or TRBD2 (5 bases each). The CDR3 DNA reads TGTGCCAGCAGCTTAGGAGGGGTTCGCTCCTACAATGAGCAGTTCTTC. Encoded protein: CASSLGGVRSYNEQFF.